The clone carrying this TCR beta chain was seen just once. This entry belongs to a study of T cell changes during pregnancy in multiple sclerosis. TCRdb's table, derived via immunoSEQ multiplex PCR, lists solely in-frame clones and lacks some. The sample yields around 80,000 clones, around 94% seen once. The source is a female donor in good health, enrolled as a control in a pregnancy study. The starting material was peripheral blood, obtained in the second trimester of pregnancy.

CDR3 amino acids: CASSPGLESYEQYF. The DNA of the CDR3 is TGTGCCAGCAGCCCGGGACTTGAATCCTACGAGCAGTACTTC. The chain recombines TRBV5-4 with TRBJ2-7; TRBD2 is a possible D gene (6 bases). Germline values: CDR1 SGHNT, CDR2 YYREEE (reference sequence). The CDR3 sequence is 14 residues long. The V end was cut by 4 bases, the J end by 1 base, with 12 bases between.